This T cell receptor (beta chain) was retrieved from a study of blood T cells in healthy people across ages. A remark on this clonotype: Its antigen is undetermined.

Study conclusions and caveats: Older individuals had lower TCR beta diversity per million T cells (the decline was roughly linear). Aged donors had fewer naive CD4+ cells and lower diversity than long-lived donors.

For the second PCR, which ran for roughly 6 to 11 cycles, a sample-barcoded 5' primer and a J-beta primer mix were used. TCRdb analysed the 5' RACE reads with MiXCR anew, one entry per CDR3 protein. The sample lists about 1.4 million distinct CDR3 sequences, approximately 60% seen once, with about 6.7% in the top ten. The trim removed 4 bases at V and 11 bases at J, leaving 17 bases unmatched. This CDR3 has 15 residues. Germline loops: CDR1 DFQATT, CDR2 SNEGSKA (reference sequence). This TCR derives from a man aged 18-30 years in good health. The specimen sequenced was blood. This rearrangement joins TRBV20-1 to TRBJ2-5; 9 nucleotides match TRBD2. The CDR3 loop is CSAKPGASGNNEQYF. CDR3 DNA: TGCAGTGCTAAACCTGGGGCTAGCGGGAACAATGAGCAGTACTTC.